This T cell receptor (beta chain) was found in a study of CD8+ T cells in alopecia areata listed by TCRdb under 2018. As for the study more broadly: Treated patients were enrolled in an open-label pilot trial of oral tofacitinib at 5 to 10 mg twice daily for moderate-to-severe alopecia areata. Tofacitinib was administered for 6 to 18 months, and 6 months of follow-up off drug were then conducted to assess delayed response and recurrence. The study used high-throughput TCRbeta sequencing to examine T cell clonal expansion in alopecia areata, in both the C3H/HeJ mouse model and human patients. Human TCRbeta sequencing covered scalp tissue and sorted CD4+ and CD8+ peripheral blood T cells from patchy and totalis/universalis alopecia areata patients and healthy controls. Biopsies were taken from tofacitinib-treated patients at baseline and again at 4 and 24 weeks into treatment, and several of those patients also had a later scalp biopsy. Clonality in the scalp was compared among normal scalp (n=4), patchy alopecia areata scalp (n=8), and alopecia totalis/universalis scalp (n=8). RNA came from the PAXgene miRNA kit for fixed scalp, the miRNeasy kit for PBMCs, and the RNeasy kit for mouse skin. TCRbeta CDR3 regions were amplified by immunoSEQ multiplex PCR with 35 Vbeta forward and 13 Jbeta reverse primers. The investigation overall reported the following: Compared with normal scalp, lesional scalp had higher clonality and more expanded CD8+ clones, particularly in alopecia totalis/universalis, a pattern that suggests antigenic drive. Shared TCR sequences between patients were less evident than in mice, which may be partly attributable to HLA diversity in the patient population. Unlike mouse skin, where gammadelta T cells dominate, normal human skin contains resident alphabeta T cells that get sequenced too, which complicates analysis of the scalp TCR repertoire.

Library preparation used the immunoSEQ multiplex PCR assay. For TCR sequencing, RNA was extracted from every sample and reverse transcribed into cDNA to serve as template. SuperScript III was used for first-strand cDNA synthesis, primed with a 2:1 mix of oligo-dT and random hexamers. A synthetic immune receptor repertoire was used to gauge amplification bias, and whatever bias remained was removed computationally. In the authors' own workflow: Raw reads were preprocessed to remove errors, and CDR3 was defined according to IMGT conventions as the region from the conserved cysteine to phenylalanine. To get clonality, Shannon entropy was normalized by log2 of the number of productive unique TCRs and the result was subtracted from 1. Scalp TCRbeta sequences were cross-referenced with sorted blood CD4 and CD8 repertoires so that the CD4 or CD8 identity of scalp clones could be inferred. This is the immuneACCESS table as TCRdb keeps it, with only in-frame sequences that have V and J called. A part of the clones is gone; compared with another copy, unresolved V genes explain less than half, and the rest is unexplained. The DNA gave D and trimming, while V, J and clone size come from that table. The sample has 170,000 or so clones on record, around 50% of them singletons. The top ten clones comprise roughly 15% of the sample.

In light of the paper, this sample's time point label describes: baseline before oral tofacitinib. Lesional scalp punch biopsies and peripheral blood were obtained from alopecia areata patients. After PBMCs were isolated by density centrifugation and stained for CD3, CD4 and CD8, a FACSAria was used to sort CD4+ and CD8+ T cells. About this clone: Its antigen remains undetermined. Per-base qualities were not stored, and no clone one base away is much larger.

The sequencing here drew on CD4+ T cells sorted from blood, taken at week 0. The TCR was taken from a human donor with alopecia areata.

The nucleotide sequence is TGCGCCAGCAGAAGGCCGGGACAGGGAGGAGAGACCCAGTACTTC. This codes for CASRRPGQGGETQYF. The chain is assembled from TRBV5-1 and TRBJ2-5, with 9 central nucleotides matching TRBD1. The CDR3 starts with the cysteine, ends with the phenylalanine, and has 15 residues. Kept here is only the CDR3 DNA, which spans 45 bases and is read in frame from base 1. The germline V gene encodes CDR1 SGHRS and CDR2 YFSETQ. The germline V and J ends show losses of 5 bases and 4 bases respectively, and no gene match explains 9 bases of the junction.